This entry lists 9 T cell receptor beta chains sequenced from one sample in a study of PD-1 blockade in mismatch repair-deficient tumors. Profiled with immunoSEQ multiplex PCR; TCRdb holds only in-frame clones, not every one. The sample holds around 110,000 clones, around three quarters seen once. The specimen was peripheral blood, collected approximately 64 weeks after starting pembrolizumab. These receptors were obtained from an adult with mismatch repair-deficient cancer.

The gene calls are TRBV6-5 and TRBJ2-5; D not certain. Deletions cut 7 bases from V and 7 bases from J, with 16 bases between. The CDR3 loop spans 13 amino acids. Germline loops: CDR1 MNHEY, CDR2 SVGAGI. The CDR3 sequence: CASTPAYTRTQYF. DNA for the CDR3: TGTGCCAGCACCCCCGCATACACAAGGACCCAGTACTTC.

The chain uses TRBV7-9 and TRBJ2-7; TRBD2 aligns across 10 bases. CDR1 and CDR2 from the germline V gene are SEHNR and FQNEAQ (reference sequence). The CDR3 has 14 amino acids. Trimming cost V 5 bases and J 3 bases; bases outside gene matches: 4. CDR3 coding DNA: TGTGCCAGCAGCGAAAGACTAGCGGGCTACGAGCAGTACTTC. Amino acids: CASSERLAGYEQYF. Combining the CDR3 with reference TRBV7-9 and TRBJ2-7 gives the whole variable domain DTGVSQNPRHKITKRGQNVTFRCDPISEHNRLYWYRQTLGQGPEFLTYFQNEAQLEKSRLLSDRFSAERPKGSFSTLEIQRTEQGDSAMYLCASSERLAGYEQYFGPGTRLTVT.

V gene TRBV7-9 combines with J gene TRBJ1-5; D is unresolved. The CDR3 consists of 15 residues. The V gene's germline CDR1 is SEHNR and CDR2 FQNEAQ (reference sequence). V dropped 1 base and J dropped 0 bases, with 7 bases sitting between them. The CDR3: CASSLGELSNQPQHF. The DNA for the CDR3 is TGTGCCAGCAGCTTAGGCGAACTTAGCAATCAGCCCCAGCATTTT.

This chain joins TRBV7-8 and TRBJ2-5; no reliable D call. CDR3 length: 11 residues. V lost 3 bases and J 3 bases, leaving 2 bases between the germline ends. Germline loops: CDR1 SGHVS, CDR2 FQNEAQ. DNA of the CDR3: TGTGCCAGCAGCTTGAAAGAGACCCAGTACTTC. Translated: CASSLKETQYF.

The CDR3 DNA reads TGTGCCAGCAGTTACTGGCAGGGGGCGAACTATGGCTACACCTTC. It translates to CASSYWQGANYGYTF. The chain is built from TRBV6-5 and TRBJ1-2, with 8 bases that match TRBD1. CDR1 is MNHEY, CDR2 SVGAGI, per germline. V trimming: 1 base; J trimming: 2 bases; junction bases outside the gene matches: 3. The CDR3 length is 15 residues.

The V call is TRBV10-2, the J call TRBJ2-6; D call uncertain. The CDR3 is made up of 15 amino acids. Germline V gene data show CDR1 as WSHSY and CDR2 as SAAADI. V lost 2 bases to trimming and J lost 0 bases, with 5 bases between them. CDR3 loop: CASSERLSGANVLTF. DNA for the CDR3: TGCGCCAGCAGTGAGAGGCTCTCTGGGGCCAACGTCCTGACTTTC.

The V gene is TRBV9, the J gene TRBJ1-3; D gene unclear. CDR1 and CDR2 (germline): SGDLS, YYNGEE. The V gene lost 0 bases and the J gene lost 0 bases, with 4 bases spanning the gap. The CDR3 has 14 residues. The CDR3 coding sequence is TGTGCCAGCAGCGTAGACGGCTCTGGAAACACCATATATTTT. It is translated as CASSVDGSGNTIYF.

The V gene is TRBV29-1, the J gene TRBJ1-5, with TRBD1 identical over 7 bases. Germline CDR1 and CDR2: SQVTM and ANQGSEA. The CDR3 is made up of 15 amino acids. Losses at the gene ends were 8 bases for V and 2 bases for J; bases not matched to a gene: 12. Here the CDR3 DNA reads TGCAGCTTCACCCCAGGGGGTATGGGCAATCAGCCCCAGCATTTT. Translating it yields CSFTPGGMGNQPQHF.

The chain has TRBV19 and TRBJ1-1, with unresolved D. Germline V lookup: CDR1 LNHDA, CDR2 SQIVND (reference sequence). This CDR3 has 15 amino acids. V was shortened by 6 bases and J by 3 bases, with 17 bases between the two germline ends. CDR3 in DNA: TGTGCCAGTAGCCCATTTCTGGGTTGGGACACTGAAGCTTTCTTT. Translating it yields CASSPFLGWDTEAFF. Variable domain in full (rest from reference TRBV19 and TRBJ1-1): DGGITQSPKYLFRKEGQNVTLSCEQNLNHDAMYWYRQDPGQGLRLIYYSQIVNDFQKGDIAEGYSVSREKKESFPLTVTSAQKNPTAFYLCASSPFLGWDTEAFFGQGTRLTVV.